The entry below gives a single TCR beta chain sequence along with its context. V was shortened by 1 base and J by 2 bases, with 6 bases between the two germline ends. The CDR3 has 13 residues. Germline CDR1 reads SGHTA; CDR2 reads FQGNSA. TCRdb ran MiXCR on the 5' RACE reads and lists one entry per CDR3 protein. The sample has about 62,000 distinct CDR3 sequences; 25% to 35% are singletons. The receptor was isolated from a female donor with breast cancer. The chain has TRBV7-2 and TRBJ2-7; D is undetermined. Material: tumor-infiltrating naive CD4+ T cells sorted from the breast tumor. As to subset: naive CD4+ T cells, CD4+CD45RA+CD25-. CDR3 region: CASSLGRTYEQYF. CDR3 sequence (DNA): TGTGCCAGCAGCTTAGGTCGTACCTACGAGCAGTACTTC.